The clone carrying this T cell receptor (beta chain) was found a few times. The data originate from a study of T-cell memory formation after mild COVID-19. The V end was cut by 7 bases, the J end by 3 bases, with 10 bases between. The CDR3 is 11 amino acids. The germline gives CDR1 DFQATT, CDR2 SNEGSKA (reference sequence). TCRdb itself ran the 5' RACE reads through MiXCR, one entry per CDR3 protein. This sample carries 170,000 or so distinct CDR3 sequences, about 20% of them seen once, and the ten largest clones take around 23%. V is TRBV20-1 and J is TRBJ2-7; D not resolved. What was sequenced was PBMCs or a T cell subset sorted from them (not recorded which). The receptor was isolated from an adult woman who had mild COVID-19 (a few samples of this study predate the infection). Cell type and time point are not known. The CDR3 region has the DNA TGCAGTGGGGTTAATGACTACGAGCAGTACTTC. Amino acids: CSGVNDYEQYF.